This T cell receptor (beta chain) emerged from a study of identical twins. Findings and caveats of the study: Because invariant MAIT and iNKT cells could be present, zero-insertion analyses could be partly confounded.

V lost 7 bases and J 3 bases, leaving 10 bases between the germline ends. This CDR3 spans 12 amino acids. CDR1 and CDR2 from the germline V gene are SNHLY and FYNNEI. This clonotype was seen more than once but under ten times. Its antigen is undetermined. A universal primer binding site was introduced by template switching. The final cDNA contained unique molecular identifiers. MiXCR, applied by TCRdb to the 5' RACE reads, yields one record per CDR3 protein. The sample includes some 1,700,000 distinct CDR3 sequences, 25% to 35% of them seen just once. Input material: cord blood. This TCR came from a newborn girl in good health. The chain recombines TRBV2 with TRBJ2-7; D gene ambiguous. The CDR3 spells CASTTLNYEQYF. CDR3 sequence (DNA): TGTGCCAGCACTACATTGAACTACGAGCAGTACTTC.